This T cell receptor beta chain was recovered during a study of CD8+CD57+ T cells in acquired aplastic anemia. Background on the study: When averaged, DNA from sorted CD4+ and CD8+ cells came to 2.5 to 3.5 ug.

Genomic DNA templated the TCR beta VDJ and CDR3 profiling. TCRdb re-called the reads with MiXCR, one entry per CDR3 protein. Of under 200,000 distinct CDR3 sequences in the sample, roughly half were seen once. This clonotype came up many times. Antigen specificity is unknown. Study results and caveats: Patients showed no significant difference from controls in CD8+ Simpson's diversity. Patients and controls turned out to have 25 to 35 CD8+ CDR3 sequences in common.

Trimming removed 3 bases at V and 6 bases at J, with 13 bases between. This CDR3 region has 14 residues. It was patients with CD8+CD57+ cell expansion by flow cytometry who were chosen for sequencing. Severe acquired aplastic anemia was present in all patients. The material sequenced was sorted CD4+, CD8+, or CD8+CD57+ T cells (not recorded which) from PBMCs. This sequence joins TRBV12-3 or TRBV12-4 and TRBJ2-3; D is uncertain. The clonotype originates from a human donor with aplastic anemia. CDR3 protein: CASSLSQPSDTQYF. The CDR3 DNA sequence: TGTGCCAGCAGTTTGTCACAGCCATCCGATACGCAGTATTTT.